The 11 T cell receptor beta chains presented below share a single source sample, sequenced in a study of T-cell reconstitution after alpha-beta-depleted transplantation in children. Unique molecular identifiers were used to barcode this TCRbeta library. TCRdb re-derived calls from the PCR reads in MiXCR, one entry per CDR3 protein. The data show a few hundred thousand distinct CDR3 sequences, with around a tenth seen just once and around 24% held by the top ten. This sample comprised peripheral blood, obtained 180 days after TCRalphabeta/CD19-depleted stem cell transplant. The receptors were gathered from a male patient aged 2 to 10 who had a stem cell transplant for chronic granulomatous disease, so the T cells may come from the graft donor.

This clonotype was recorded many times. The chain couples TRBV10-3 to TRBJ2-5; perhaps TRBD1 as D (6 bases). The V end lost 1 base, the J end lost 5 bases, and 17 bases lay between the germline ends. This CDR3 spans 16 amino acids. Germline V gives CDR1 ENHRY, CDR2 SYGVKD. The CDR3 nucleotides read TGTGCCATCAGTGAGTGGGCAGGGGTTCGGTTGGAGACCCAGTACTTC. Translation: CAISEWAGVRLETQYF.

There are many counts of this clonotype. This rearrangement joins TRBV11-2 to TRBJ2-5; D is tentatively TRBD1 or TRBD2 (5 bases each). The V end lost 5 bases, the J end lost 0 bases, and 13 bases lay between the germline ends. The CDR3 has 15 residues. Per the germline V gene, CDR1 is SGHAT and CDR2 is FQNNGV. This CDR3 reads CASSPSRGNQETQYF. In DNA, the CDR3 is TGTGCCAGCAGCCCATCTCGGGGCAACCAAGAGACCCAGTACTTC.

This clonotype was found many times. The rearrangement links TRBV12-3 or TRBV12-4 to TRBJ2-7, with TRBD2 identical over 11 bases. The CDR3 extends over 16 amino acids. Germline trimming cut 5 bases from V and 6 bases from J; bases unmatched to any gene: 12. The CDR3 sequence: CASSPILAGGPVEQYF. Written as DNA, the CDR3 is TGTGCCAGCAGTCCTATCTTAGCGGGGGGGCCGGTCGAGCAGTACTTC.

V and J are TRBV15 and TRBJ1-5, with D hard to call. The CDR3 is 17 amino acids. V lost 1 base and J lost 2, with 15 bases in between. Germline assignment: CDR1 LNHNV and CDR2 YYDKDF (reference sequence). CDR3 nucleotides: TGTGCCACCAGCAGAGTCGTGTCGGGTAGGGGCAATCAGCCCCAGCATTTT. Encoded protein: CATSRVVSGRGNQPQHF.

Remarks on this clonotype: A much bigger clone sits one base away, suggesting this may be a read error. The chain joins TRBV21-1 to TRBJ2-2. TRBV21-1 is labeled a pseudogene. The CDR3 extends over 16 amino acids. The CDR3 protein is CANSKVRPKGTGELFF. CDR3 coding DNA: TGTGCCAACAGCAAAGTGAGGCCTAAGGGCACCGGGGAGCTGTTTTTT.

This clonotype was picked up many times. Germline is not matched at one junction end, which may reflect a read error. CDR3 nucleotide sequence: TGTGCCAGCAACTTGAGGGGGGTTGAGACCCAGTACTTC. This codes for CASNLRGVETQYF. V and J are TRBV5-5 and TRBJ2-5, with D perhaps being TRBD1 or TRBD2 (6 bases each). From germline, CDR1 is SGHKS and CDR2 YYEKEE (reference sequence). The CDR3 runs to 13 residues.

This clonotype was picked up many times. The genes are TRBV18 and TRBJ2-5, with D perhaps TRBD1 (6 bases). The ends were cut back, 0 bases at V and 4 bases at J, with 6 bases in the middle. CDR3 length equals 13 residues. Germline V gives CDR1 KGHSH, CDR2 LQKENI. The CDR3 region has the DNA TGTGCCAGCTCACCACCACAGGGAGAGACCCAGTACTTC. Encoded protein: CASSPPQGETQYF.

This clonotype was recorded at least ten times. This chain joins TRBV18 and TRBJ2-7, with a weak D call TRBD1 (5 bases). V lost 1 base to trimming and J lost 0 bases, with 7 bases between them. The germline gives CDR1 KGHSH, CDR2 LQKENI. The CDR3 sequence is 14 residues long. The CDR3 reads CASSPQGHSYEQYF. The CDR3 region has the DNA TGTGCCAGCTCACCACAGGGGCACTCCTACGAGCAGTACTTC.

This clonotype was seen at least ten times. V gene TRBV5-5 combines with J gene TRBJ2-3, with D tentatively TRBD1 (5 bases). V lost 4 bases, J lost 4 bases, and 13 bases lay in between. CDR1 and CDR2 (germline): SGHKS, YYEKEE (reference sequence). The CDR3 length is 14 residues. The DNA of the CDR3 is TGTGCCAGCAGCAAAGCGACAGTACCAGATACGCAGTATTTT. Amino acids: CASSKATVPDTQYF.

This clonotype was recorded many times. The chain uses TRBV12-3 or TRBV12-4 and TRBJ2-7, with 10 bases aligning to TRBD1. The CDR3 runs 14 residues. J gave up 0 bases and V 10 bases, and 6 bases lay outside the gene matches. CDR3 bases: TGTGCCACCAGGGGGACAGGGGCCTCCTACGAGCAGTACTTC. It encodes CATRGTGASYEQYF.

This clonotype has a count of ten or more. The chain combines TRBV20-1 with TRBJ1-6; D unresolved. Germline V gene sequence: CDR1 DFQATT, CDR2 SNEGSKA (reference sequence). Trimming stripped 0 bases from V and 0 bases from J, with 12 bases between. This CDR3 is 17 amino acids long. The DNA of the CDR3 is TGCAGTGCTAGAGATCCGGGGAGAGCCTCCTATAATTCACCCCTCCACTTT. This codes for CSARDPGRASYNSPLHF.